Following are 3 T cell receptor beta chains from one sample sequenced in a study of metastatic and nonmetastatic thyroid tumors. TCRdb re-called clones via MiXCR from the PCR reads. The table lists around 31,000 clones, under 30% of them singletons. No treatment had been given to any patient before thyroid surgery. Material: blood. The receptors shown here come from a female donor with papillary thyroid cancer or a benign thyroid nodule (not recorded which). Some clones in this sample may be carry-over from other donors' samples.

The chain has TRBV5-6 and TRBJ2-7, with 7 bases identical to TRBD1. Germline CDR1 is SGHDT and CDR2 is YYEEEE. This CDR3 has 15 residues. V shed 3 bases, J shed 3 bases, and the junction held 9 bases outside the gene matches. This chain's CDR3 is CASSWSDRAFYEQYF. Here the CDR3 DNA reads TGTGCCAGCAGCTGGAGTGACAGGGCCTTCTACGAGCAGTACTTC.

This clone has more than one count but fewer than ten. The chain recombines TRBV19 with TRBJ2-7, with 7 bases that match TRBD1. J was trimmed by 0 bases and V by 4 bases; bases with no gene match: 3. The CDR3 contains 14 residues. Germline CDR1 and CDR2: LNHDA and SQIVND (reference sequence). Here the CDR3 reads CASSTGQSSYEQYF. The CDR3 DNA is TGTGCCAGTAGTACGGGACAGTCCTCCTACGAGCAGTACTTC.

The J gene is TRBJ1-2, the V gene TRBV6-1, with 7 nucleotides matching TRBD1. The CDR3 contains 14 residues. CDR1 is MNHNS, CDR2 SASEGT, per germline. Germline trimming cut 2 bases from V and 8 bases from J; bases unmatched to any gene: 8. CDR3 sequence (DNA): TGTGCCAGCAGTGAATCCGGGCAGGGGGGAGGCTACACCTTC. Translating gives CASSESGQGGGYTF.